Each of the 26 T cell receptor beta chains below was sequenced from the same sample in a study of blood T cell repertoires in COVID-19 (dated by TCRdb to about 2020). Library construction relied on the immunoSEQ multiplex PCR assay. This immuneACCESS table, as held by TCRdb, lists in-frame sequences with V and J called but not all clones. Of the missing ones, under half trace to an unresolved V gene in checked studies; the others have no known cause. The sample contains 400,000 to 550,000 clones, about 89% of them found a single time. The ten largest clones add up to about 4.3% of the sample. Specimen: peripheral blood. These receptors all come from a woman younger than 45 with acute or convalescent COVID-19.

The chain uses TRBV3-1 (or the pseudogene TRBV3-2) and TRBJ1-1, with 11 bases fitting TRBD1. Germline lookup yields CDR1 LGHDT and CDR2 YNNKEL (reference sequence). The CDR3 consists of 15 residues. After removal of 6 bases from V and 1 base from J, the junction contained 4 bases not matched to a gene. CDR3 nucleotide sequence: TGTGCCAGCAGGCGGGACAGGGGGTCGAACACTGAAGCTTTCTTT. Protein sequence: CASRRDRGSNTEAFF.

The V and J genes are TRBV30 and TRBJ2-3, with TRBD1 matching over 10 bases. The CDR3 has 12 amino acids. In germline, CDR1 is GTSNPN, CDR2 SVGIG (reference sequence). Germline trimming cut 8 bases from V and 4 bases from J; bases unmatched to any gene: 3. For the CDR3, the DNA is TGTGCCGGGACAGGGGCGGCAGATACGCAGTATTTT. Amino acid sequence: CAGTGAADTQYF.

V is TRBV28 and J is TRBJ2-5, with 11 positions matching TRBD2. This CDR3 spans 16 amino acids. V was pared by 6 bases and J by 4 bases, with 10 bases of the junction left unmatched. CDR1 and CDR2 (germline): MDHEN, SYDVKM. The CDR3: CASSPIAGGLRETQYF. CDR3 coding DNA: TGTGCCAGCAGCCCTATAGCGGGGGGGCTCCGAGAGACCCAGTACTTC.

The CDR3 DNA follows: TGCGCCAGCAGAGAGACAGGGGGGTCAAATCAGCCCCAGCATTTT. It specifies CASRETGGSNQPQHF. The V call is TRBV10-2, the J call TRBJ1-5; 9 bases are shared with TRBD1. CDR3 length: 15 residues. The J segment lost 4 bases and the V segment lost 6 bases, leaving 7 bases of the junction unmatched. From germline, CDR1 is WSHSY and CDR2 SAAADI.

The rearrangement joins TRBV19 to TRBJ2-5; 8 bases agree with TRBD1. CDR3 length equals 15 residues. The J segment lost 1 base and the V segment lost 6 bases, leaving 7 bases of the junction unmatched. Germline CDR1 reads LNHDA; CDR2 reads SQIVND (reference sequence). In DNA form, the CDR3 reads TGTGCCAGTAGCTCAAGGACAGGGACCCAAGAGACCCAGTACTTC. Amino acid sequence: CASSSRTGTQETQYF.

The V call is TRBV24-1, the J call TRBJ2-3, with 7 bases identical to TRBD1. This CDR3 region has 16 residues. Germline V gene data show CDR1 as KGHDR and CDR2 as SFDVKD. The V segment lost 3 bases and the J segment 6 bases; nucleotides outside the gene matches: 11. In DNA form, the CDR3 reads TGTGCCACCAGTGATGAGGTGAGACAGGGTCGGGATACGCAGTATTTT. Translated, it gives CATSDEVRQGRDTQYF.

In this sample, this clone turned up once. V gene TRBV14 combines with J gene TRBJ2-1; D unclear. In germline, CDR1 is SGHDN, CDR2 FVKESK. Trimming took off 4 bases at V and 3 bases at J, with 7 bases between the two ends. The length of the CDR3 is 13 residues. The CDR3 DNA reads as TGTGCCAGCAGCCCCGGTTACTACAATGAGCAGTTCTTC. This sequence encodes CASSPGYYNEQFF.

The V and J genes are TRBV29-1 and TRBJ2-4; D might be TRBD1 (6 bases). The CDR3 spans 14 residues. Germline CDR1 SQVTM, CDR2 ANQGSEA. V dropped 5 bases and J dropped 5 bases, with 16 bases sitting between them. This CDR3 reads CSVSRDNEENIQYF. CDR3 nucleotides: TGCAGCGTTTCCCGGGACAATGAGGAAAACATTCAGTACTTC.

J is TRBJ2-1 and V is TRBV9; D may be TRBD1 (6 bases). Trimming removed 3 bases at V and 3 bases at J, with 13 bases between. CDR1 SGDLS and CDR2 YYNGEE come from the germline V gene. This CDR3 comprises 15 residues. CDR3 region: CASSASGTNYNEQFF. The DNA of the CDR3 is TGTGCCAGCAGCGCCTCCGGGACAAACTACAATGAGCAGTTCTTC.

J is TRBJ1-4 and V is TRBV12-3 or TRBV12-4; no definite D call. V lost 8 bases and J lost 7, with 14 bases in between. This CDR3 region has 13 residues. The CDR3 here is CASGSPSGEKLFF. CDR3 nucleotide sequence: TGTGCCAGCGGGAGCCCATCGGGTGAAAAACTGTTTTTT.

This CDR3 reads CASSNKETGAYEQYF. The CDR3 nucleotides read TGTGCCAGTAGTAATAAGGAGACAGGGGCATACGAGCAGTACTTC. V gene TRBV19 combines with J gene TRBJ2-7, with 8 bases lining up with TRBD1. CDR1 LNHDA and CDR2 SQIVND come from the germline V gene (reference sequence). The junction had 9 bases not matched to a gene; V was cut back by 4 bases and J by 4 bases. This CDR3 is built from 15 residues.

The chain links TRBV19 to TRBJ1-1; TRBD1 might be the D (5 bases). V was clipped by 8 bases and J by 5 bases, with 21 bases between them. Germline loops: CDR1 LNHDA, CDR2 SQIVND (reference sequence). The CDR3 is 15 amino acids. For the CDR3, the DNA is TGTGCCAGTCAAAACCTTTTAACAGGTAGTACTGAAGCTTTCTTT. Protein: CASQNLLTGSTEAFF.

The gene calls are TRBV19 and TRBJ2-1; 13 bases fit TRBD2. The length of the CDR3 is 15 residues. Trimming at V came to 6 bases and at J to 7 bases, leaving 6 bases not matched to a gene. Germline CDR1 and CDR2: LNHDA and SQIVND (reference sequence). CDR3 region: CASSQLAGGPNEQFF. In nucleotides, the CDR3 is TGTGCCAGTAGCCAACTAGCGGGGGGGCCAAATGAGCAGTTCTTC. Filled out from reference TRBV19 and TRBJ2-1, the complete variable domain reads DGGITQSPKYLFRKEGQNVTLSCEQNLNHDAMYWYRQDPGQGLRLIYYSQIVNDFQKGDIAEGYSVSREKKESFPLTVTSAQKNPTAFYLCASSQLAGGPNEQFFGPGTRLTVL.

The chain carries TRBV5-1 and TRBJ2-7; no definite D call. Trimming shortened V by 0 bases and J by 3 bases, and 7 bases separated the two germline ends. In germline, CDR1 is SGHRS, CDR2 YFSETQ. CDR3 length: 13 amino acids. DNA for the CDR3: TGCGCCAGCAGCTTGGGCAGGAACTACGAGCAGTACTTC. The encoded protein is CASSLGRNYEQYF.

This clone appeared once. The rearrangement links TRBV5-4 to TRBJ2-7, with D perhaps TRBD1 (5 bases). V lost 2 bases to trimming and J lost 3 bases, with 6 bases between them. This CDR3 has 12 amino acids. Germline V lookup: CDR1 SGHNT, CDR2 YYREEE (reference sequence). The CDR3 coding sequence is TGTGCCAGCAGCTTTCAGGGCTACGAGCAGTACTTC. It yields the protein CASSFQGYEQYF. The entire variable domain, with the rest obtained from reference TRBV5-4 and TRBJ2-7, is as follows: ETGVTQSPTHLIKTRGQQVTLRCSSQSGHNTVSWYQQALGQGPQFIFQYYREEENGRGNFPPRFSGLQFPNYSSELNVNALELDDSALYLCASSFQGYEQYFGPGTRLTVT.

The DNA for the CDR3 is TGCAGCGTTGAGCGCAGGGCGGTGAACACTGAAGCTTTCTTT. Encoded protein: CSVERRAVNTEAFF. The chain has TRBV29-1 and TRBJ1-1; tentative D call: TRBD1 (5 bases). This CDR3 has 14 residues. Germline lookup yields CDR1 SQVTM and CDR2 ANQGSEA. V lost 3 bases and J lost 0, with 11 bases in between.

This chain connects TRBV29-1 to TRBJ2-5, with D maybe TRBD2 (6 bases). Trimming shortened V by 4 bases and J by 3 bases, and 9 bases separated the two germline ends. Germline CDR1 SQVTM, CDR2 ANQGSEA. This CDR3 is 12 amino acids long. The CDR3 coding sequence is TGCAGCGTTGTGCGGGAAGAAGAGACCCAGTACTTC. Translating it yields CSVVREEETQYF.

The V call is TRBV2, the J call TRBJ1-6; 7 positions agree with TRBD1. The CDR3 consists of 14 residues. V lost 4 bases to trimming and J lost 7 bases; unmatched junction nucleotides: 4. From germline, CDR1 is SNHLY and CDR2 FYNNEI. CDR3 loop: CASSGNRGNSPLHF. CDR3 DNA sequence: TGTGCCAGCAGTGGAAACAGGGGAAATTCACCCCTCCACTTT.

As for this clone: This sample also contains other DNA sequences that code for the same CDR3. For the CDR3, the DNA is TGCGCCAGCAGCCCCGGGACAGGGGGCACTGAAGCTTTCTTT. Translating gives CASSPGTGGTEAFF. This chain uses TRBV5-1 with TRBJ1-1; TRBD1 matches 11 bases. This CDR3 region has 14 residues. Germline lookup yields CDR1 SGHRS and CDR2 YFSETQ. Trimming cost V 4 bases and J 4 bases; bases outside gene matches: 3.

This chain joins TRBV2 and TRBJ1-2; TRBD1 is a possible D gene (5 bases). Germline loops: CDR1 SNHLY, CDR2 FYNNEI. V dropped 2 bases and J dropped 2 bases, with 27 bases sitting between them. The CDR3 is 20 amino acids. The CDR3 nucleotides are TGTGCCAGCAGTGAACGCTCCATGGGTCCAGGGCGCTCATCAAACTATGGCTACACCTTC. Protein: CASSERSMGPGRSSNYGYTF.

The V call is TRBV27, the J call TRBJ1-5; maybe TRBD1 (6 bases). The CDR3 runs to 16 residues. From germline, CDR1 is MNHEY and CDR2 SMNVEV (reference sequence). V was cut by 6 bases and J by 0 bases, with 15 bases left in between. CDR3 in amino acids: CASRDRFLNSNQPQHF. CDR3 DNA: TGTGCCAGCAGAGACAGGTTCCTAAATAGCAATCAGCCCCAGCATTTT.

The chain carries TRBV7-3 and TRBJ2-3; 11 bases align to TRBD2. Germline CDR1 reads SGHTA; CDR2 reads FQGTGA. The CDR3 has 18 residues. The V gene end was trimmed by 5 bases and the J gene end by 4 bases; junction bases not matched to a gene: 14. DNA for the CDR3: TGTGCCAGCAGCCTTACTAGCGGGGGCGCCGGCGGCTCAGATACGCAGTATTTT. Its translation: CASSLTSGGAGGSDTQYF.

This clone has more than one count but fewer than ten. The V and J genes are TRBV7-2 and TRBJ1-5, with D possibly being TRBD1 (5 bases). CDR3 length equals 14 residues. In germline, CDR1 is SGHTA, CDR2 FQGNSA. V was pared by 2 bases and J by 9 bases, with 14 bases between. DNA for the CDR3: TGTGCCAGCAGCTTAAACTTGCCAGGGCTGCCCCAGCATTTT. Translation: CASSLNLPGLPQHF.

The rearrangement links TRBV27 to TRBJ1-5, with D unresolved. The CDR3 covers 14 residues. The V and J ends lost 5 bases and 3 bases respectively, with 11 bases between them. Germline V gene data show CDR1 as MNHEY and CDR2 as SMNVEV (reference sequence). CDR3 sequence (DNA): TGTGCCAGCAGTCCGTCAGGCTTCAATCAGCCCCAGCATTTT. Residues: CASSPSGFNQPQHF.

This clone came up once. This rearrangement joins TRBV27 to TRBJ2-6; D gene unclear. Between the trimmed V and J ends, which lost 7 bases and 4 bases, there was a span of 14 bases. The CDR3 is 15 residues long. Germline V CDR1 and CDR2: MNHEY, SMNVEV (reference sequence). The CDR3 DNA is TGTGCCAGCACCCTTACACCGTTGGGGGCCAACGTCCTGACTTTC. This encodes CASTLTPLGANVLTF.

In this sample, this clone turned up once. V and J are TRBV6-5 and TRBJ2-4; TRBD1 is a possible D gene (8 bases). Per germline, CDR1 MNHEY and CDR2 SVGAGI. The length of the CDR3 is 13 residues. With 8 bases removed from V and 7 bases from J, the gap between germline ends came to 15 bases. CDR3 DNA: TGTGCCAGCGACAGGGGAGGGGAGAACATTCAGTACTTC. It encodes CASDRGGENIQYF.